These 22 T cell receptor beta chains share one sample of origin, sequenced in a study of control samples from healthy donors and cancer patients (dated by TCRdb to the early 2020s). Library construction relied on the immunoSEQ multiplex PCR assay. The table comes from immuneACCESS by way of TCRdb, which keeps in-frame sequences with V and J called. Part of the clones is missing from these tables; in studies checked, under half for an unresolved V gene and the rest for unknown reasons. In all, the sample holds 55,000 to 90,000 clones, and nearly 85% of those were seen once. Roughly 28% of the sample comes from the top ten. Sample: blood. These receptors were obtained from a man over 45 in good health.

The genes are TRBV19 and TRBJ1-2; weak D call: TRBD1 (6 bases). This CDR3 contains 12 residues. The V gene lost 4 bases and the J gene lost 6 bases, with 9 bases spanning the gap. Germline CDR1 and CDR2: LNHDA and SQIVND (reference sequence). CDR3 sequence: CASSTRGHGYTF. The CDR3, as DNA: TGTGCCAGTAGTACCCGGGGGCATGGCTACACCTTC.

This chain uses TRBV18 with TRBJ1-2; no reliable D call. V dropped 1 base and J dropped 5 bases, with 11 bases sitting between them. The CDR3 has 14 residues. Germline-derived CDR1 and CDR2 are KGHSH and LQKENI. CDR3 DNA sequence: TGTGCCAGCTCACCACGGACCGAGACTTATGGCTACACCTTC. Protein: CASSPRTETYGYTF.

This chain uses TRBV20-1 with TRBJ2-3; TRBD2 might be the D (6 bases). This CDR3 is built from 11 residues. CDR1 and CDR2 (germline): DFQATT, SNEGSKA (reference sequence). V was cut by 5 bases and J by 3 bases, with 6 bases left in between. CDR3 sequence: CSAGGTDTQYF. For the CDR3, the DNA is TGCAGTGCTGGGGGGACAGATACGCAGTATTTT.

The chain recombines TRBV7-3 with TRBJ1-1, with D perhaps matching TRBD1 (6 bases). Germline V gene data show CDR1 as SGHTA and CDR2 as FQGTGA. The length of the CDR3 is 15 residues. V lost 6 bases and J 1 base, leaving 15 bases between the germline ends. In DNA form, the CDR3 reads TGTGCCAGCAGTGTAACAGGGTCCCCGAACACTGAAGCTTTCTTT. As protein: CASSVTGSPNTEAFF.

The genes are TRBV27 and TRBJ2-1, with 9 nucleotides matching TRBD2. J lost 9 bases, V lost 10 bases, and 7 bases had no gene match. In germline, CDR1 is MNHEY, CDR2 SMNVEV (reference sequence). The CDR3 spans 12 residues. The CDR3 loop reads CAIRGGRGEQFF. For the CDR3, the DNA is TGTGCCATCCGGGGCGGGAGGGGTGAGCAGTTCTTC.

V is TRBV4-3 and J is TRBJ2-7, with TRBD1 identical over 10 bases. Germline-derived CDR1 and CDR2 are LGHNA and YSLEER. The CDR3 spans 14 residues. V trimming: 4 bases; J trimming: 5 bases; junction bases outside the gene matches: 5. The CDR3 DNA sequence: TGCGCCAGCAGCCCCCGGGACAGGGGCAACGAGCAGTACTTC. Translation: CASSPRDRGNEQYF.

This clone was found once. The V gene is TRBV19, the J gene TRBJ2-3, with D possibly being TRBD2 (5 bases). CDR3 length equals 14 residues. The germline V gene has CDR1 LNHDA and CDR2 SQIVND (reference sequence). Trimming left V 3 bases short and J 0 bases short, with 7 bases between. As DNA, the CDR3 is TGTGCCAGTAGTATGAGGACTAGCACAGATACGCAGTATTTT. This codes for CASSMRTSTDTQYF.

This chain joins TRBV9 and TRBJ2-3; 11 bases align to TRBD2. The CDR3 is 15 residues long. Germline CDR1 and CDR2: SGDLS and YYNGEE. The J segment lost 2 bases and the V segment lost 4 bases, leaving 3 bases of the junction unmatched. The CDR3 is CASSLAGGSTDTQYF. The CDR3 nucleotides are TGTGCCAGCAGCTTAGCGGGGGGGTCCACAGATACGCAGTATTTT.

This chain uses TRBV11-3 with TRBJ2-7; TRBD2 agrees at 12 bases. The V gene's germline CDR1 is SGHNT and CDR2 YENEEA. Unmatched junction bases numbered 4, after V lost 5 bases and J lost 2 bases. This CDR3 spans 15 amino acids. CDR3 amino acids: CASSQRLAGAYEQYF. Written as DNA, the CDR3 is TGTGCCAGCAGCCAGCGACTAGCGGGAGCCTACGAGCAGTACTTC.

The chain joins TRBV7-9 to TRBJ2-3; 9 positions agree with TRBD1. With 5 bases clipped from V and 2 bases from J, the junction kept 17 bases outside the gene matches. Germline V lookup: CDR1 SEHNR, CDR2 FQNEAQ (reference sequence). This CDR3 has 19 amino acids. The CDR3, as DNA: TGTGCCAGCAGCCGAATTCTAGACAGGGGGGGTAAACTCACAGATACGCAGTATTTT. It is translated as CASSRILDRGGKLTDTQYF.

The rearrangement joins TRBV28 to TRBJ2-7; the D is unclear. Germline loops: CDR1 MDHEN, CDR2 SYDVKM. The CDR3 is made up of 11 amino acids. Trimming took 5 bases from V and 3 from J, leaving 5 bases between them. DNA for the CDR3: TGTGCCAGCAGTCCACACTACGAGCAGTACTTC. This translates into CASSPHYEQYF.

The chain combines TRBV5-1 with TRBJ1-3; no clear D gene. Germline loops: CDR1 SGHRS, CDR2 YFSETQ. Trimming took 7 bases from V and 0 from J, leaving 14 bases between them. This CDR3 contains 15 residues. CDR3 amino acids: CASRHTGNSGNTIYF. The CDR3 DNA reads as TGCGCCAGCCGGCACACGGGAAACTCTGGAAACACCATATATTTT. The full variable domain, rest sourced from reference TRBV5-1 and TRBJ1-3, is KAGVTQTPRYLIKTRGQQVTLSCSPISGHRSVSWYQQTPGQGLQFLFEYFSETQRNKGNFPGRFSGRQFSNSRSEMNVSTLELGDSALYLCASRHTGNSGNTIYFGEGSWLTVV.

Only one count was recorded for this clone. V usage is TRBV27 and J usage is TRBJ2-7, with TRBD2 identical over 7 bases. The CDR3 runs 14 residues. Germline V gives CDR1 MNHEY, CDR2 SMNVEV (reference sequence). The trim removed 3 bases at V and 3 bases at J, leaving 5 bases unmatched. The CDR3 DNA follows: TGTGCCAGCAGTTTGCGGGAGAGTCACTACGAGCAGTACTTC. This codes for CASSLRESHYEQYF.

This sequence joins TRBV28 and TRBJ2-7; D unclear. This CDR3 comprises 12 residues. Germline CDR1 and CDR2: MDHEN and SYDVKM. Trimming removed 8 bases at V and 1 base at J, with 9 bases between. The DNA for the CDR3 is TGTGCCAGCGGCCCCCCATCCTACGAGCAGTACTTC. Translating gives CASGPPSYEQYF.

The V and J genes are TRBV4-3 and TRBJ2-3; tentatively, D is TRBD2 (6 bases). The CDR3 length is 15 residues. The V gene's germline CDR1 is LGHNA and CDR2 YSLEER. The ends were cut back, 5 bases at V and 4 bases at J, with 16 bases in the middle. The CDR3 loop is CASSKIWRDSDTQYF. The CDR3, as DNA: TGCGCCAGCAGCAAGATATGGAGGGACTCAGATACGCAGTATTTT.

The rearrangement uses TRBV2 and TRBJ1-4, with TRBD1 as a possible D gene (6 bases). Germline-derived CDR1 and CDR2 are SNHLY and FYNNEI. Trimming left V 8 bases short and J 8 bases short, with 15 bases between. The CDR3 runs to 13 residues. As DNA, the CDR3 is TGTGCCAGCCCAGGGGTCGGGGACGAAAAACTGTTTTTT. Its protein product is CASPGVGDEKLFF. Combining the CDR3 with reference TRBV2 and TRBJ1-4 gives the whole variable domain EPEVTQTPSHQVTQMGQEVILRCVPISNHLYFYWYRQILGQKVEFLVSFYNNEISEKSEIFDDQFSVERPDGSNFTLKIRSTKLEDSAMYFCASPGVGDEKLFFGSGTQLSVL.

The rearrangement joins TRBV27 to TRBJ2-1, with D possibly TRBD1 on 6 matching bases. The CDR3 loop spans 17 amino acids. Per the germline V gene, CDR1 is MNHEY and CDR2 is SMNVEV (reference sequence). Trimming stripped 1 base from V and 4 bases from J, with 17 bases between. The CDR3 DNA sequence: TGTGCCAGCAGTTTATTTTCTCTGGGGGCTTCATACAATGAGCAGTTCTTC. As protein: CASSLFSLGASYNEQFF.

This clone was seen at least ten times. The chain has TRBV6-6 and TRBJ2-5; TRBD2 aligns across 9 bases. V was pared by 6 bases and J by 2 bases, with 10 bases of the junction left unmatched. CDR3 length: 16 residues. The germline V gene encodes CDR1 MNHNY and CDR2 SVGAGI (reference sequence). CDR3 sequence reads: CASRSVAGEPQETQYF. The CDR3 region has the DNA TGTGCCAGCAGGAGTGTAGCGGGAGAACCACAAGAGACCCAGTACTTC.

The chain is built from TRBV13 and TRBJ1-2; 7 nucleotides agree with TRBD1. Losses at the gene ends were 5 bases for V and 8 bases for J; bases not matched to a gene: 5. This CDR3 has 12 residues. In germline, CDR1 is PRHDT, CDR2 FYEKMQ (reference sequence). DNA of the CDR3: TGTGCCAGCAGCACGACAGGGCTCGGCTACACCTTC. Its protein product is CASSTTGLGYTF.

This sequence joins TRBV9 and TRBJ1-4; D is uncertain. V was trimmed by 3 bases and J by 8 bases, leaving 17 bases between them. The germline V gene encodes CDR1 SGDLS and CDR2 YYNGEE. The CDR3 is 15 amino acids. The CDR3 sequence: CASSGGGLAGEKLFF. CDR3 DNA sequence: TGTGCCAGCAGCGGCGGAGGCCTGGCGGGGGAAAAACTGTTTTTT.

V usage is TRBV13 and J usage is TRBJ2-3; D uncertain. The CDR3 sequence is 13 residues long. With 4 bases removed from V and 2 bases from J, the gap between germline ends came to 7 bases. The germline gives CDR1 PRHDT, CDR2 FYEKMQ (reference sequence). The CDR3 loop reads CASSSSNTDTQYF. CDR3 DNA: TGTGCCAGCAGCTCTTCAAACACAGATACGCAGTATTTT.

V gene TRBV6-5 combines with J gene TRBJ2-7; D gene uncertain. Per germline, CDR1 MNHEY and CDR2 SVGAGI. The CDR3 spans 11 residues. Trimming shortened V by 1 base and J by 7 bases, and 5 bases separated the two germline ends. The CDR3 DNA reads TGTGCCAGCAGTTACTTGAGAGAGCAGTACTTC. Encoded protein: CASSYLREQYF.